A selection of T cell receptor beta chains follows, all from one sample in a study of cytomegalovirus exposure and HLA in healthy donors. The table came from immunoSEQ multiplex PCR; TCRdb's copy has only in-frame clones and leaves some out. In the table there are roughly 130,000 clones, around 84% of which are singletons. The sample consisted of PBMCs. Source of these receptors: a woman aged 18-29 years in good health and CMV-seropositive. The CDR3 runs from the conserved cysteine through the conserved F or W. A D gene is named only where the DNA matches it firmly. Clone size is shown for a subset of rows, as once, few, many or a class of expanded clone.

TRBJ2-1,TRBV7-2,TRBD2,NA,15,CASSLLAEAYNEQFF,TGTGCCAGCAGCTTACTAGCGGAGGCATACAATGAGCAGTTCTTC
TRBJ2-5,TRBV13,NA,NA,13,CASSSPGGETQYF,TGTGCCAGCAGCTCCCCCGGGGGAGAGACCCAGTACTTC
TRBJ2-7,TRBV5-6,NA,NA,15,CASSYRTAYSYEQYF,TGTGCCAGCAGCTATAGGACAGCTTACTCCTACGAGCAGTACTTC
TRBJ1-5,TRBV19,TRBD1,once,15,CASSGPQGGYQPQHF,TGTGCCAGTAGTGGTCCACAGGGGGGCTATCAGCCCCAGCATTTT
TRBJ1-2,TRBV27,NA,NA,13,CASSFHPRDGYTF,TGTGCCAGCAGTTTTCACCCACGGGATGGCTACACCTTC
TRBJ2-3,TRBV7-8,NA,NA,15,CASSLLGYGTDTQYF,TGTGCCAGCAGCTTATTGGGCTACGGCACAGATACGCAGTATTTT
TRBJ1-3,TRBV5-5,NA,NA,17,CASSLGVSTHSGNTIYF,TGTGCCAGCAGCTTGGGGGTTTCGACACATTCTGGAAACACCATATATTTT
TRBJ2-5,TRBV9,NA,NA,14,CASSYGEPGETQYF,TGTGCCAGCAGTTACGGGGAGCCCGGTGAGACCCAGTACTTC
TRBJ1-2,TRBV28,TRBD1,NA,15,CASRHPRGPNYGYTF,TGTGCCAGCAGACATCCCAGGGGGCCTAACTATGGCTACACCTTC
TRBJ2-2,TRBV4-1,TRBD2,NA,16,CASSSGFGGGQGELFF,TGCGCCAGCAGTTCGGGGTTTGGCGGGGGGCAGGGGGAGCTGTTTTTT
TRBJ1-4,TRBV5-1,NA,NA,14,CASSSSGLQEKLFF,TGCGCCAGCAGCTCCTCAGGGTTGCAGGAAAAACTGTTTTTT
TRBJ1-1,TRBV4-1,NA,NA,11,CASSHMRAAFF,TGCGCCAGCAGCCATATGCGGGCGGCTTTCTTT
TRBJ2-2,TRBV18,NA,NA,17,CASSPSGSRTNTGELFF,TGTGCCAGCTCACCCTCAGGCTCCCGAACAAACACCGGGGAGCTGTTTTTT
TRBJ1-1,TRBV5-1,NA,NA,13,CASSLAGETEAFF,TGCGCCAGCAGCTTGGCCGGAGAGACTGAAGCTTTCTTT
TRBJ1-1,TRBV5-1,NA,NA,14,CASSLGGGPTEAFF,TGCGCCAGCAGCTTGGGGGGGGGCCCCACTGAAGCTTTCTTT
TRBJ1-1,TRBV6-6,TRBD1,NA,14,CASTLGTVNTEAFF,TGTGCCAGCACCCTCGGGACAGTGAACACTGAAGCTTTCTTT
TRBJ1-5,TRBV27,NA,NA,17,CASSPFYVSTSNQPQHF,TGTGCCAGCAGTCCATTTTACGTGAGCACGAGCAATCAGCCCCAGCATTTT
TRBJ2-3,TRBV6-1,TRBD1,NA,13,CASTLTGADTQYF,TGTGCCAGCACCTTGACAGGGGCAGATACGCAGTATTTT
TRBJ2-5,TRBV28,NA,once,13,CASSLEQQETQYF,TGTGCCAGCAGTTTAGAACAGCAAGAGACCCAGTACTTC
TRBJ2-3,TRBV29-1,NA,few,16,CSVEGTLGARADTQYF,TGCAGCGTTGAAGGGACCCTGGGGGCGAGAGCAGATACGCAGTATTTT
TRBJ2-1,TRBV6-4,TRBD1,NA,17,CASSDNPSGTGGNEQFF,TGTGCCAGCAGTGACAACCCTTCTGGGACAGGGGGCAATGAGCAGTTCTTC
TRBJ1-1,TRBV10-3,TRBD1,NA,13,CAISDKGAGEAFF,TGTGCCATCAGTGATAAGGGGGCGGGTGAAGCTTTCTTT
TRBJ1-5,TRBV7-2,NA,NA,13,CASSSRGNQPQHF,TGTGCCAGCAGCTCCAGAGGAAATCAGCCCCAGCATTTT
TRBJ2-5,TRBV14,TRBD2,NA,16,CASSQFEGGGKETQYF,TGTGCCAGCAGCCAATTCGAGGGCGGGGGGAAAGAGACCCAGTACTTC
TRBJ1-2,TRBV2,NA,NA,13,CASTLGGIDGYTF,TGTGCCAGCACCTTGGGAGGGATCGATGGCTACACCTTC
TRBJ2-7,TRBV7-8,NA,once,12,CASSFGSGEQYF,TGTGCCAGCAGCTTCGGATCGGGGGAGCAGTACTTC